The 12 T cell receptor beta chains listed next were all sequenced from one sample in a study of T cell responses to AZD1222 COVID-19 vaccine. Generated by immunoSEQ multiplex PCR, the TCRdb table keeps only in-frame clones and is missing some. In the table there are approximately 140,000 clones, about 93% of which are singletons. The sample consisted of peripheral blood, taken on day 0 of AZD1222 vaccination. These receptors came from an adult in good health.

The rearrangement uses TRBV5-1 and TRBJ2-3, with D perhaps being TRBD1 or TRBD2 (6 bases each). CDR3 length equals 14 residues. V was pared by 1 base and J by 2 bases, with 8 bases between. Germline values: CDR1 SGHRS, CDR2 YFSETQ. The CDR3 DNA reads as TGCGCCAGCAGCTTGAGGGGGGACACAGATACGCAGTATTTT. Translated: CASSLRGDTDTQYF.

V and J are TRBV5-4 and TRBJ2-7; D not certain. The V gene lost 1 base and the J gene lost 3 bases, with 8 bases spanning the gap. Per germline, CDR1 SGHNT and CDR2 YYREEE (reference sequence). This CDR3 is built from 13 residues. CDR3 DNA: TGTGCCAGCAGCTTGAAAAACGACTACGAGCAGTACTTC. Translation: CASSLKNDYEQYF.

The chain carries TRBV4-1 and TRBJ2-5; TRBD2 agrees at 12 bases. Germline V lookup: CDR1 MGHRA, CDR2 YSYEKL. The trim removed 1 base at V and 3 bases at J, leaving 6 bases unmatched. CDR3 length equals 17 residues. The CDR3 bases are TGCGCCAGCAGCCAAGCAGGACTAGCGGGAACCGAAGAGACCCAGTACTTC. It encodes CASSQAGLAGTEETQYF.

This clone appeared a single time. The chain employs TRBV19 and TRBJ1-3; unclear D gene. This CDR3 spans 14 amino acids. V was pared by 6 bases and J by 4 bases, with 13 bases between. CDR1 and CDR2 from the germline V gene are LNHDA and SQIVND (reference sequence). The CDR3 region is CASSQSSGGNTIYF. CDR3 bases: TGTGCCAGTAGCCAATCGAGCGGGGGAAACACCATATATTTT.

The chain carries TRBV19 and TRBJ1-4; D is possibly TRBD1 (6 bases). The V and J ends lost 2 bases and 4 bases respectively, with 14 bases between them. Germline loops: CDR1 LNHDA, CDR2 SQIVND (reference sequence). This CDR3 contains 16 residues. Written as DNA, the CDR3 is TGTGCCAGTAGTATAATCCCGACAGGCGATAATGAAAAACTGTTTTTT. The encoded protein is CASSIIPTGDNEKLFF. The full variable domain, completed using reference TRBV19 and TRBJ1-4, is DGGITQSPKYLFRKEGQNVTLSCEQNLNHDAMYWYRQDPGQGLRLIYYSQIVNDFQKGDIAEGYSVSREKKESFPLTVTSAQKNPTAFYLCASSIIPTGDNEKLFFGSGTQLSVL.

Within the sample, this clone is medium-sized. This sequence joins TRBV12-3 or TRBV12-4 and TRBJ1-1; D not resolved. The CDR3 covers 12 residues. The ends were cut back, 6 bases at V and 5 bases at J, with 10 bases in the middle. The DNA for the CDR3 is TGTGCCAGCAGGGATAGGTCAACTGAAGCTTTCTTT. It encodes CASRDRSTEAFF.

The CDR3, as DNA: TGTGCCAGTAGTCGCTGGGACAGGGGGAACACTGAAGCTTTCTTT. Its translation is CASSRWDRGNTEAFF. The V and J genes are TRBV19 and TRBJ1-1, with 10 bases fitting TRBD1. CDR1 and CDR2 (germline): LNHDA, SQIVND (reference sequence). The junction had 4 bases not matched to a gene; V was cut back by 5 bases and J by 1 base. The CDR3 consists of 15 residues.

The chain carries TRBV30 and TRBJ2-3; the match to TRBD2 covers 10 bases. In germline, CDR1 is GTSNPN, CDR2 SVGIG (reference sequence). V gave up 3 bases and J gave up 1 base; unmatched junction bases: 10. This CDR3 is 17 amino acids long. The CDR3 spells CAWRFLAGVSRTDTQYF. The DNA for the CDR3 is TGTGCCTGGAGATTTCTAGCGGGAGTATCTCGCACAGATACGCAGTATTTT.

In this sample, this clone turned up a few times. The J gene is TRBJ1-2, the V gene TRBV27; D may be TRBD1 (5 bases). V lost 6 bases to trimming and J lost 7 bases, with 9 bases between them. Germline loops: CDR1 MNHEY, CDR2 SMNVEV (reference sequence). This CDR3 is 11 amino acids long. The chain's CDR3 is CASRGPGGYTF. The CDR3 nucleotides are TGTGCCAGCAGGGGACCGGGTGGCTACACCTTC.

V is TRBV29-1 and J is TRBJ1-2; 7 nucleotides line up with TRBD1. The CDR3 contains 12 residues. The junction had 4 bases not matched to a gene; V was cut back by 4 bases and J by 5 bases. CDR1 SQVTM and CDR2 ANQGSEA come from the germline V gene. The CDR3 region is CSVVGTEYGYTF. In DNA form, the CDR3 reads TGCAGCGTTGTCGGGACAGAATATGGCTACACCTTC.

The chain carries TRBV7-2 and TRBJ1-2, with D perhaps TRBD1 (6 bases). V lost 5 bases and J 0 bases, leaving 16 bases between the germline ends. Germline CDR1 reads SGHTA; CDR2 reads FQGNSA. The CDR3 is 16 residues long. The CDR3: CASSPHRDGTNYGYTF. In DNA, the CDR3 is TGTGCCAGCAGCCCACACAGGGATGGGACTAACTATGGCTACACCTTC.

The rearrangement links TRBV6-5 to TRBJ1-1, with no clear D. The CDR3 has 14 residues. CDR1 MNHEY and CDR2 SVGAGI come from the germline V gene. V gave up 2 bases and J gave up 4 bases, with 11 bases separating them. The CDR3 here is CASSYGWEGTEAFF. As DNA, the CDR3 is TGTGCCAGCAGTTACGGGTGGGAGGGCACTGAAGCTTTCTTT.